This T cell receptor beta chain was recorded in a study of T-cell memory formation after mild COVID-19. Comments on this clonotype: Its antigen is currently unknown.

TCRdb reanalysed the 5' RACE reads using MiXCR and keeps one entry per CDR3 protein. This repertoire shows around 320,000 distinct CDR3 sequences, just under 20% found once; its top ten account for around a fifth. The germline CDR1 and CDR2 sequences are KGHSH and LQKENI. The CDR3 loop spans 15 amino acids. The V gene end was trimmed by 6 bases and the J gene end by 4 bases; junction bases not matched to a gene: 9. Study conclusions and caveats: Prior to infection, memory already included some responding clones, suggesting cross-reactive memory joined. Clones contracting over day 15 to 85 were CD4/CD8 balanced, with later expanders leaning CD4+.

V gene TRBV18 combines with J gene TRBJ1-5, with 7 nucleotides matching TRBD1. The specimen was PBMCs or a T cell subset sorted from them (not recorded which). This receptor was obtained from a man younger than 35 who had mild COVID-19 (a few samples of this study predate the infection). Cell type and time point are not known. CDR3 sequence (DNA): TGTGCCAGCTCCAACCGGGGGACAGAGAATCAGCCCCAGCATTTT. Translated: CASSNRGTENQPQHF.